A selection of T cell receptor beta chains follows, all from one sample in a study of blood T cell repertoires in COVID-19. Using immunoSEQ multiplex PCR, the repertoire was profiled, and TCRdb retains in-frame clones only, with some absent. Here the sample spans about 100,000 clones, approximately 86% being singletons. Sequenced: peripheral blood. The receptors derive from a man older than 75 with acute or convalescent COVID-19. Both conserved end residues are trimmed from each CDR3.

v_call: TRBV3-1/TRBV3-2
j_call: TRBJ2-1
cdr3_aa: ASSPGLAGGSNEQF

v_call: TRBV6-5
j_call: TRBJ2-7
cdr3_aa: ASSPGLYEQY

v_call: TRBV19
j_call: TRBJ2-7
cdr3_aa: ASSGSGLSYEQY

v_call: TRBV29-1
j_call: TRBJ2-7
cdr3_aa: SVEDTGVDEQY

v_call: TRBV7-2
j_call: TRBJ1-5
cdr3_aa: ASSPGQHQPQH

v_call: TRBV15
j_call: TRBJ2-7
cdr3_aa: ATSRGSGTGSYEQY

v_call: TRBV28
j_call: TRBJ1-5
cdr3_aa: ASTFGGFNQPQH

v_call: TRBV28
j_call: TRBJ1-5
cdr3_aa: ASSSRPTESNQPQH

v_call: TRBV4-1
j_call: TRBJ2-7
cdr3_aa: ASSQDELPRREQY

v_call: TRBV9
j_call: TRBJ1-3
cdr3_aa: ASSVADMSSGNTIY

v_call: TRBV19
j_call: TRBJ2-7
cdr3_aa: ASSAEASSYEQY

v_call: TRBV5-1
j_call: TRBJ2-7
cdr3_aa: ASSLGDTGYEQY

v_call: TRBV2
j_call: TRBJ1-2
cdr3_aa: ASSLRSRGYGYT

v_call: TRBV7-9
j_call: TRBJ2-3
cdr3_aa: ASSSLGRGDTQY

v_call: TRBV6-5
j_call: TRBJ2-7
cdr3_aa: ASSPPGLNSYEQY

v_call: TRBV7-9
j_call: TRBJ2-1
cdr3_aa: ASSASGRYNEQF

v_call: TRBV28
j_call: TRBJ2-7
cdr3_aa: ASSLWGGYRYEQY

v_call: TRBV7-3
j_call: TRBJ2-1
cdr3_aa: ASSSNQREQF

v_call: TRBV5-1
j_call: TRBJ2-2
cdr3_aa: ASRAGQGLANTGELF

v_call: TRBV29-1
j_call: TRBJ2-5
cdr3_aa: SVGPSGGETQY

v_call: TRBV11-2
j_call: TRBJ2-2
cdr3_aa: ASSPRSGELF

v_call: TRBV5-4
j_call: TRBJ2-3
cdr3_aa: ASSPRLDTDTQY

v_call: TRBV29-1
j_call: TRBJ2-3
cdr3_aa: SVVGDRGGGHTDTQY

v_call: TRBV28
j_call: TRBJ2-1
cdr3_aa: ASSFRRDVRSYNEQF

v_call: TRBV7-6
j_call: TRBJ2-5
cdr3_aa: ASSLVGLSGETQY